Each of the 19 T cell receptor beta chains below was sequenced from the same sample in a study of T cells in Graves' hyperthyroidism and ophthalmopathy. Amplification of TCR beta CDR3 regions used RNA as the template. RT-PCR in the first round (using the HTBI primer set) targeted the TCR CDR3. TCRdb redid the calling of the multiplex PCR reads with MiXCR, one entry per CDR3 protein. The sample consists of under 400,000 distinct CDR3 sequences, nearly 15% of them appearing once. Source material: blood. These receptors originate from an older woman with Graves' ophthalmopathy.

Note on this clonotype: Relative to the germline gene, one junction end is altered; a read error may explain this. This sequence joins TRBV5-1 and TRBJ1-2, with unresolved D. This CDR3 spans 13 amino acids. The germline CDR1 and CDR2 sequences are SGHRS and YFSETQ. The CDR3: CASSLGKDYGYTF. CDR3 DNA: TGTGCCAGCAGCTTGGGGAAGGACTATGGCTACACCTTC.

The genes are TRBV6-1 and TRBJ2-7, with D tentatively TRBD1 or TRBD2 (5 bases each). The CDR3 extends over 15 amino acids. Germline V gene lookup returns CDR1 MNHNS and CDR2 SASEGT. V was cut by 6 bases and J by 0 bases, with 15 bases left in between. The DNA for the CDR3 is TGTGCCAGCAGGAGGGGCAGGGCTTTCTCCTACGAGCAGTACTTC. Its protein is CASRRGRAFSYEQYF.

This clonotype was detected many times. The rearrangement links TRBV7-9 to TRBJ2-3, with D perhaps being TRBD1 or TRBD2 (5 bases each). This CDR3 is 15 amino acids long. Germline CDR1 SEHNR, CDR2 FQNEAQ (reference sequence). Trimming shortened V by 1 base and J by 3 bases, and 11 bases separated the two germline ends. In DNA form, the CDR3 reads TGTGCCAGCAGCTTAGATGGGGGAGCGACAGATACGCAGTATTTT. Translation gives CASSLDGGATDTQYF.

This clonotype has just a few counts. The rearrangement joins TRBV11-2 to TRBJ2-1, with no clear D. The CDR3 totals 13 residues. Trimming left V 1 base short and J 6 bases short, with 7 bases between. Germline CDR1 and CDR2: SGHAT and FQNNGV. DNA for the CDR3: TGTGCCAGCAGCTTAGTATTGAGCAATGAGCAGTTCTTC. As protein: CASSLVLSNEQFF. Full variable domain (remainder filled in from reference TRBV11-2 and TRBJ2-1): EAGVAQSPRYKIIEKRQSVAFWCNPISGHATLYWYQQILGQGPKLLIQFQNNGVVDDSQLPKDRFSAERLKGVDSTLKIQPAKLEDSAVYLCASSLVLSNEQFFGPGTRLTVL.

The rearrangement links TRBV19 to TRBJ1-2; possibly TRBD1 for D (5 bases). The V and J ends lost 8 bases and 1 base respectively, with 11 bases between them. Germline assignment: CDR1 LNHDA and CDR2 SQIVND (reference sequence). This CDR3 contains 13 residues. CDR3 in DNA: TGTGCCAGTTTGGGGCAGCTTAACTATGGCTACACCTTC. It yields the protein CASLGQLNYGYTF. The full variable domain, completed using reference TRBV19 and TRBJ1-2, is DGGITQSPKYLFRKEGQNVTLSCEQNLNHDAMYWYRQDPGQGLRLIYYSQIVNDFQKGDIAEGYSVSREKKESFPLTVTSAQKNPTAFYLCASLGQLNYGYTFGSGTRLTVV.

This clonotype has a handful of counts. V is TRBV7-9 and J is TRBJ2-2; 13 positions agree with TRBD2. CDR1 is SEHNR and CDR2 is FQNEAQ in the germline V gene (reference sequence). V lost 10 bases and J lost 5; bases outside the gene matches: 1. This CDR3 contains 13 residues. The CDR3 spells CATGLAGTGELFF. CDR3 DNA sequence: TGTGCCACGGGACTAGCGGGGACCGGGGAGCTGTTTTTT.

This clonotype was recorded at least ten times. The CDR3 region has the DNA TGTGCCAGCAGCTTAGGGACTAGCGGGAGGGCTGCAGATACGCAGTATTTT. Translated: CASSLGTSGRAADTQYF. This sequence joins TRBV11-2 and TRBJ2-3; 15 nucleotides match TRBD2. V lost 1 base to trimming and J lost 4 bases; unmatched junction nucleotides: 3. The CDR3 is 17 amino acids. The germline V gene has CDR1 SGHAT and CDR2 FQNNGV.

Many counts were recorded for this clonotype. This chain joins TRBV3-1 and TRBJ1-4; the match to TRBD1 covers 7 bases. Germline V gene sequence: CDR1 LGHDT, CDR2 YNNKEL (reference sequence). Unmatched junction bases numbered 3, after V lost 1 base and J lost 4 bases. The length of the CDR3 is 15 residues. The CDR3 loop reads CASSQGGTVNEKLFF. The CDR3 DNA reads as TGTGCCAGCAGCCAAGGAGGGACAGTTAATGAAAAACTGTTTTTT.

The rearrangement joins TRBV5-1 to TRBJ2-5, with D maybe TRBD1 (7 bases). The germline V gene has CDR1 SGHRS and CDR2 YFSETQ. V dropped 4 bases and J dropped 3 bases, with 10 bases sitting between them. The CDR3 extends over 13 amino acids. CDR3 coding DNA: TGCGCCAGCAGCCCCAGGGGGGAAGAGACCCAGTACTTC. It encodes CASSPRGEETQYF.

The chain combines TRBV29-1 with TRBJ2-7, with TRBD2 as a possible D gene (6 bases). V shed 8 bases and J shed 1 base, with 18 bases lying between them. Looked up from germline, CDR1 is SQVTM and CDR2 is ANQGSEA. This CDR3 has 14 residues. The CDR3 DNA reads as TGCAGCCCTCCCCCGGGAGTAGATTCCTACGAGCAGTACTTC. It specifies CSPPPGVDSYEQYF.

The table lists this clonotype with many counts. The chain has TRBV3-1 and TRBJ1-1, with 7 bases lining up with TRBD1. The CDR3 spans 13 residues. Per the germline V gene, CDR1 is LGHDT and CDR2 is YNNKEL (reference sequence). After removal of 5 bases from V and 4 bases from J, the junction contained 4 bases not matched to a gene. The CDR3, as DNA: TGTGCCAGCAGCAGGGGGCGATTCACTGAAGCTTTCTTT. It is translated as CASSRGRFTEAFF.

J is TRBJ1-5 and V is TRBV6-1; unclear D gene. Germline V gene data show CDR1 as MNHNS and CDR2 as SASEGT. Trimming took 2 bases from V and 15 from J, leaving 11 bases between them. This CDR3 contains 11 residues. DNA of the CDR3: TGTGCCAGCAGTGAAATGGAGGGAACGCATTTT. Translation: CASSEMEGTHF.

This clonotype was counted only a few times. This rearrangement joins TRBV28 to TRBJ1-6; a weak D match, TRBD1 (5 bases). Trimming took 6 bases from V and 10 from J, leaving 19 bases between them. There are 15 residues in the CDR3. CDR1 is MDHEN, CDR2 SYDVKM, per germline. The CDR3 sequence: CASSPAGQGGSPLHF. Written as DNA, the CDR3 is TGTGCCAGCAGCCCCGCGGGGCAGGGCGGCTCACCCCTCCACTTT.

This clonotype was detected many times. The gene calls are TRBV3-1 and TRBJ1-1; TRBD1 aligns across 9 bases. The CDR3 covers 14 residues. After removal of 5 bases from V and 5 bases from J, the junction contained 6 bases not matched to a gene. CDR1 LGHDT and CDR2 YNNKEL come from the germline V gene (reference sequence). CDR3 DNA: TGTGCCAGCAGCTCGGACAGGGGTCGGACTGAAGCTTTCTTT. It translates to CASSSDRGRTEAFF.

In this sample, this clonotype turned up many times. CDR3 bases: TGTGCCAGCAGAAACACCGCCGGGACAGCGGCGAACACTGAAGCTTTCTTT. Amino acid sequence: CASRNTAGTAANTEAFF. The J gene is TRBJ1-1, the V gene TRBV6-1; the match to TRBD1 covers 7 bases. The CDR3 is 17 amino acids. Unmatched junction bases numbered 14, after V lost 6 bases and J lost 1 base. Germline V gives CDR1 MNHNS, CDR2 SASEGT.

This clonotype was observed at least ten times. The CDR3 sequence: CSTRLAGGDTQYF. CDR3 in DNA: TGCAGCACACGATTAGCGGGAGGGGATACGCAGTATTTT. The V gene is TRBV29-1, the J gene TRBJ2-3, with TRBD2 matching 11 bases. The CDR3 runs to 13 residues. Germline CDR1 SQVTM, CDR2 ANQGSEA. The V and J ends lost 8 bases and 6 bases, in that order; junction bases with no gene match: 7.

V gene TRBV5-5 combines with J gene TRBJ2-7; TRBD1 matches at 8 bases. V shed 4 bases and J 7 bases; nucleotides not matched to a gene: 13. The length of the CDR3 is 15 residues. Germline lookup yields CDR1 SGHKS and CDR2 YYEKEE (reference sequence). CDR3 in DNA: TGTGCCAGCAGCCCACGACCGGGACAGGTCGGGGAGCAGTACTTC. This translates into CASSPRPGQVGEQYF.

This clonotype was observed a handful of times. CDR3 nucleotides: TGTGCCAGCAGTTTCGGGGTGGGAGTACGAGGTGAAAAACTGTTTTTT. Protein sequence: CASSFGVGVRGEKLFF. The V and J genes are TRBV28 and TRBJ1-4, with D hard to call. V lost 3 bases and J lost 7, with 18 bases in between. From germline, CDR1 is MDHEN and CDR2 SYDVKM. The CDR3 spans 16 residues.

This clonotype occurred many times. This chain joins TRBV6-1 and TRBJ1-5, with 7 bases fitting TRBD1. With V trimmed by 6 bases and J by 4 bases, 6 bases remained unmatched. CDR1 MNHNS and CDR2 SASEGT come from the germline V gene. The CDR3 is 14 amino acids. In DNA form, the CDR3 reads TGTGCCAGCAGCGATACAGGGGTGAATCAGCCCCAGCATTTT. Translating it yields CASSDTGVNQPQHF.